The subject of this entry is one TCR beta chain. The repertoire was sequenced with immunoSEQ multiplex PCR; TCRdb's copy has only in-frame clones and lacks some. The data show roughly 270,000 clones, with 85% seen just once and roughly 2.7% held by the top ten. The sample comes from a study of blood T cell repertoires in COVID-19. In germline, CDR1 is SNHLY, CDR2 FYNNEI. Trimming cost V 1 base and J 9 bases, with 7 bases left between them. The CDR3 has 12 residues. The genes are TRBV2 and TRBJ1-5, with D unresolved. Sequencing was performed on PBMCs or T cells enriched from blood (not recorded which). The sequence was collected from a woman between 45 and 60 years old who had recovered from COVID-19. CDR3 sequence (DNA): TGTGCCAGCAGTGAAGACGCGAGGCCCCAGCATTTT. This sequence encodes CASSEDARPQHF.